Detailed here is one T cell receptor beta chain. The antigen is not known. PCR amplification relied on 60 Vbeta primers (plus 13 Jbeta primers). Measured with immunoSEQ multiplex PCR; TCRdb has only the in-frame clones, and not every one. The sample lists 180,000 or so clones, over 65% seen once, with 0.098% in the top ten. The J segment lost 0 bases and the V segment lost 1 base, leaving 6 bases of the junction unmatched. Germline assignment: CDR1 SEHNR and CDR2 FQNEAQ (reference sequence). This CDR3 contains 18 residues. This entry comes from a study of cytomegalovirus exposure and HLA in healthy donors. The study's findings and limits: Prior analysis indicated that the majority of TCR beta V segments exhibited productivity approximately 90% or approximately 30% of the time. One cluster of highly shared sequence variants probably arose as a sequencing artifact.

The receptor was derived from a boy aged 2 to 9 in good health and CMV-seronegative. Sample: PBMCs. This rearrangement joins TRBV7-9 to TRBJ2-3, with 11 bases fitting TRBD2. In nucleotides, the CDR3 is TGTGCCAGCAGCTTAGTCGCGTCTAGCGGGGGGAGCACAGATACGCAGTATTTT. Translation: CASSLVASSGGSTDTQYF.